Listed below are T cell receptor beta chains from one sample, sequenced in a study of molecular identifiers for immune sequencing clone quantification. TCRdb used MiXCR to reprocess the PCR reads, holding one entry per CDR3 protein. Altogether just over 40,000 distinct CDR3 sequences are present, approximately 22% being singletons, with the ten largest covering about 0.91%. What was sequenced was naive CD8+ T cells from blood, with Jurkat cell RNA spiked in. These receptors were collected from a human donor in good health. Some libraries in this study had Jurkat cell RNA spiked in. Each CDR3 is given with its conserved first and last residue. A D gene is named only where the DNA matches it firmly. The listing skips clone size in some rows; elsewhere it reads once, few, many or a size class.

clone size	J gene	V gene	D gene	CDR3 protein	CDR3 DNA
many	TRBJ1-1	TRBV5-1	NA	CASSLAGQNTEAFF	TGCGCCAGCAGCTTGGCAGGCCAGAACACTGAAGCTTTCTTT
many	TRBJ2-7	TRBV29-1	NA	CSVVYSGPPYEQYF	TGCAGCGTTGTTTATAGCGGTCCCCCCTACGAGCAGTACTTC
many	TRBJ2-2	TRBV27	TRBD2	CASSLSGREGTGELFF	TGTGCCAGCAGTTTATCGGGAAGGGAGGGGACCGGGGAGCTGTTTTTT
many	TRBJ2-1	TRBV7-8	TRBD1	CASSWGQGPVYEQFF	TGTGCCAGCAGCTGGGGACAGGGTCCTGTGTATGAGCAGTTCTTC
many	TRBJ2-5	TRBV27	TRBD1	CASGDRGPPKTQYF	TGTGCCAGTGGGGACAGGGGCCCGCCGAAGACCCAGTACTTC
NA	TRBJ1-1	TRBV19	NA	CACSLDLNTEASF	TGTGCCTGTAGTCTCGATCTAAACACTGAAGCTTCCTTT
NA	TRBJ2-4	TRBV5-6	NA	CASSSPILRGRRSQNIQYF	TGTGCCAGCAGCTCCCCAATATTACGGGGGCGGCGGAGCCAAAACATTCAGTACTTC
many	TRBJ2-1	TRBV20-1	NA	CSARGPGHREWNEQFF	TGCAGTGCTAGGGGGCCGGGCCACCGAGAATGGAATGAGCAGTTCTTC
NA	TRBJ1-2	TRBV6-2/TRBV6-3	TRBD1	CASSTAGQAYGYTF	TGTGCCAGCAGTACGGCGGGACAGGCCTATGGCTACACCTTC
NA	TRBJ2-5	TRBV5-6	NA	CASSGGRMTQETQYF	TGTGCCAGCAGCGGGGGACGGATGACCCAAGAGACCCAGTACTTC
NA	TRBJ1-3	TRBV4-3	NA	CASGQDLAYPGNTIYF	TGCGCCAGCGGCCAAGATCTCGCATACCCTGGAAACACCATATATTTT
many	TRBJ1-5	TRBV5-6	NA	CASSHTGTQPQHF	TGTGCCAGCAGTCATACAGGGACTCAGCCCCAGCATTTT
many	TRBJ2-3	TRBV20-1	NA	CSAYFAGLNTDTQYF	TGCAGTGCTTATTTCGCCGGACTTAACACAGATACGCAGTATTTT
many	TRBJ2-7	TRBV11-2	TRBD1	CASSRGPNSYEQYF	TGTGCCAGCAGCAGGGGGCCCAACTCCTACGAGCAGTACTTC
NA	TRBJ2-3	TRBV11-2	NA	CASSLSHIPDTQYF	TGTGCCAGCAGCCTTTCCCACATTCCAGATACGCAATATTTT
many	TRBJ2-6	TRBV4-2	NA	CASSQEGAGVSGANVLTF	TGTGCCAGCAGCCAAGAGGGGGCAGGGGTCTCTGGGGCCAACGTCCTGACTTTC
many	TRBJ2-5	TRBV18	NA	CASSPPGETQYF	TGTGCCAGCTCACCCCCTGGAGAGACCCAGTACTTC
many	TRBJ2-3	TRBV5-6	NA	CASSLSIRGSTDTQYF	TGTGCCAGCAGCTTGTCAATTCGAGGGTCCACAGATACGCAGTATTTT
NA	TRBJ2-3	TRBV7-9	NA	CASSLEFPDTQYF	TGTGCCAGCAGCTTAGAGTTTCCAGATACGCAGTATTTT
many	TRBJ2-7	TRBV19	NA	CASSPSAPTEQYF	TGTGCCAGTAGTCCAAGTGCCCCTACTGAGCAGTACTTC
many	TRBJ2-7	TRBV6-2/TRBV6-3	TRBD2	CASSFSTSGGYEQYF	TGTGCCAGCAGTTTTTCGACTAGCGGGGGCTACGAGCAGTACTTC
NA	TRBJ2-3	TRBV30	NA	CAWSLPTSPSTDTQYF	TGTGCCTGGAGTTTACCTACTAGCCCGAGCACAGATACGCAGTATTTT
many	TRBJ2-7	TRBV7-2	TRBD2	CASSPYSGRVYEQYF	TGTGCCAGCAGCCCCTATAGCGGGAGGGTCTACGAGCAGTACTTC
NA	TRBJ2-4	TRBV7-2	NA	CASSLAGAKNIQYF	TGTGCCAGCAGCTTAGCGGGAGCCAAAAACATTCAGTACTTC
NA	TRBJ2-7	TRBV19	NA	CASGTGSPTYEQYF	TGTGCCAGTGGAACCGGGAGCCCGACCTACGAGCAGTACTTC
NA	TRBJ1-4	TRBV20-1	NA	CSAARAGSNATLFF	TGCAGTGCGGCTCGGGCCGGGTCTAATGCAACCCTGTTTTTT
NA	TRBJ2-3	TRBV4-1	NA	CASSQAGGGSTDTHYF	TGCGCCAGCAGCCAAGCTGGGGGGGGCAGCACAGATACGCATTATTTT